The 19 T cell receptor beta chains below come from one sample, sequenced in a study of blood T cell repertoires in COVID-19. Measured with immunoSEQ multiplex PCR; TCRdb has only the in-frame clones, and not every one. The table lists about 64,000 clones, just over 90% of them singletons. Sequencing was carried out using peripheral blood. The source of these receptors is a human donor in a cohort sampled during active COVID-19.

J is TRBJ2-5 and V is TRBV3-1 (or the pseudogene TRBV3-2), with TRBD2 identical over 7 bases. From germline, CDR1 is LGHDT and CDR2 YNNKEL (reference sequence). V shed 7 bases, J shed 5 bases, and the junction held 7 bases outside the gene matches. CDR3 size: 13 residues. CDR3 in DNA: TGTGCCAGCAAAGGTGGCGGGAGTGAGACCCAGTACTTC. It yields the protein CASKGGGSETQYF.

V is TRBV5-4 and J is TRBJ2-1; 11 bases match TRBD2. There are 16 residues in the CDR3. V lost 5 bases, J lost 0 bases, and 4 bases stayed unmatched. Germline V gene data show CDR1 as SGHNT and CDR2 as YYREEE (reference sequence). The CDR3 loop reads CASRPGTSGSYNEQFF. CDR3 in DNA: TGTGCCAGCAGACCCGGGACTAGCGGCTCCTACAATGAGCAGTTCTTC.

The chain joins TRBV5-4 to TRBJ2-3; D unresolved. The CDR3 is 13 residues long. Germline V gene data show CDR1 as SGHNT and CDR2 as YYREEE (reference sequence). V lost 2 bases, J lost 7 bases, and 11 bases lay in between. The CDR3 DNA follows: TGTGCCAGCAGCTTCCGTGGTAGTTATACGCAGTATTTT. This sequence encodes CASSFRGSYTQYF.

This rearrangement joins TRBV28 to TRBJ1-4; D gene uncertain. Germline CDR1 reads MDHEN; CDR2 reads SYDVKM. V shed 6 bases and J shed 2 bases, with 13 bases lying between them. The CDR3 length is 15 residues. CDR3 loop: CASSSGGATNEKLFF. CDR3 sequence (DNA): TGTGCCAGCAGCTCGGGTGGTGCGACTAATGAAAAACTGTTTTTT.

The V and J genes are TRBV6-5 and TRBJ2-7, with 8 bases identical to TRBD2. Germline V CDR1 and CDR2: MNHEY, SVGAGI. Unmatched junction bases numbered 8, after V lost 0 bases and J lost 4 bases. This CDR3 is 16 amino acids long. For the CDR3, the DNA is TGTGCCAGCAGTTACTCCTCCCGGGGGGGACTTTACGAGCAGTACTTC. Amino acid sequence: CASSYSSRGGLYEQYF.

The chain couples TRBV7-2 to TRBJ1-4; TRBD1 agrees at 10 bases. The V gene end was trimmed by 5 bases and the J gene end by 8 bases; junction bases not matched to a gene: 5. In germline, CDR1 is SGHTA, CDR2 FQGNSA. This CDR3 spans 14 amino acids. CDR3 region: CASSDRGLYEKLFF. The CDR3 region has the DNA TGTGCCAGCAGCGACAGGGGGCTTTACGAAAAACTGTTTTTT.

The DNA of the CDR3 is TGTGCCAGCAGCCAAGACCCCTTCGGGGAGCTGTTTTTT. Amino acid sequence: CASSQDPFGELFF. V and J are TRBV14 and TRBJ2-2; D is uncertain. V lost 0 bases, J lost 7 bases, and 6 bases lay in between. The germline gives CDR1 SGHDN, CDR2 FVKESK. This CDR3 region has 13 residues. The full variable domain, its missing parts supplied by reference TRBV14 and TRBJ2-2, is EAGVTQFPSHSVIEKGQTVTLRCDPISGHDNLYWYRRVMGKEIKFLLHFVKESKQDESGMPNNRFLAERTGGTYSTLKVQPAELEDSGVYFCASSQDPFGELFFGEGSRLTVL.

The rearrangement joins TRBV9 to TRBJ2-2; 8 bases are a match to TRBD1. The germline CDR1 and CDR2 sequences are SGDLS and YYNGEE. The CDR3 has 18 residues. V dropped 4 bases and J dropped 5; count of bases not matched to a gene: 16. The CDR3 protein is CASSPDGGTGVNTGELFF. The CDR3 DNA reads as TGTGCCAGCAGCCCCGATGGGGGGACAGGTGTTAATACCGGGGAGCTGTTTTTT.

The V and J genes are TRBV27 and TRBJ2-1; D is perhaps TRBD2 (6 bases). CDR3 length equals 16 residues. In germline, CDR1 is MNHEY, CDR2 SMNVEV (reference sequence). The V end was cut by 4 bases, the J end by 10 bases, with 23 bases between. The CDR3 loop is CASSSITGTGGREQFF. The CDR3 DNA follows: TGTGCCAGCAGTTCGATTACCGGGACTGGAGGCAGGGAGCAGTTCTTC.

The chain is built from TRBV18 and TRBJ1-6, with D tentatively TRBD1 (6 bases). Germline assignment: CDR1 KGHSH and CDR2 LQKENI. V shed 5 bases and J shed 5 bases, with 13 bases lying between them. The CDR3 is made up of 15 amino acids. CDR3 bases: TGTGCCAGCTCAATCATGACAGGAAATAATTCACCCCTCCACTTT. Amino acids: CASSIMTGNNSPLHF. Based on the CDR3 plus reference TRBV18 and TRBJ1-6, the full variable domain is NAGVMQNPRHLVRRRGQEARLRCSPMKGHSHVYWYRQLPEEGLKFMVYLQKENIIDESGMPKERFSAEFPKEGPSILRIQQVVRGDSAAYFCASSIMTGNNSPLHFGNGTRLTVT.

The CDR3 bases are TGTGCCAGCAGTGACCTAGCGGGAGAAGTCGAGCAGTACTTC. Translated: CASSDLAGEVEQYF. This chain connects TRBV2 to TRBJ2-7, with TRBD2 matching 10 bases. Germline V gives CDR1 SNHLY, CDR2 FYNNEI. This CDR3 contains 14 residues. After removal of 3 bases from V and 6 bases from J, the junction contained 5 bases not matched to a gene.

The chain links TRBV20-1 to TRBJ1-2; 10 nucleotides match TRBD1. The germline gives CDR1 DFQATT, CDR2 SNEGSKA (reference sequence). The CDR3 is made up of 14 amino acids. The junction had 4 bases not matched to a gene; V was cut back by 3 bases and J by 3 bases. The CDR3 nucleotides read TGCAGTGCTAGTAGACAGGGGGCGGACTATGGCTACACCTTC. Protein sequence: CSASRQGADYGYTF.

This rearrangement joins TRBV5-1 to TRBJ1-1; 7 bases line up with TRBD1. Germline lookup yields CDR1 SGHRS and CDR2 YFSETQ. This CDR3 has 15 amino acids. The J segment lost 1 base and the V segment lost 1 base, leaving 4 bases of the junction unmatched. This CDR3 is CASSLWGQKNTEAFF. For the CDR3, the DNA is TGCGCCAGCAGCTTGTGGGGACAGAAGAACACTGAAGCTTTCTTT.

This CDR3 is CASSQSVRHGVYEQYF. The CDR3 DNA follows: TGCGCCAGCAGTCAATCGGTGCGGCATGGAGTGTACGAGCAGTACTTC. The V and J genes are TRBV23-1 and TRBJ2-7; no reliable D call. TRBV23-1 is known as an ORF, though its function is uncertain. This CDR3 is 16 amino acids long. The V end was cut by 0 bases, the J end by 4 bases, with 16 bases between.

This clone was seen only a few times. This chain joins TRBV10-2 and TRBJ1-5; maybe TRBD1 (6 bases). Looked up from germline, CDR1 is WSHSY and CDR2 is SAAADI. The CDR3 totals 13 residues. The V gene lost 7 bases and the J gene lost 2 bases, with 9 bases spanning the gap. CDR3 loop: CASTRGGNQPQHF. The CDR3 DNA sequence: TGCGCCAGCACCAGGGGTGGCAATCAGCCCCAGCATTTT.

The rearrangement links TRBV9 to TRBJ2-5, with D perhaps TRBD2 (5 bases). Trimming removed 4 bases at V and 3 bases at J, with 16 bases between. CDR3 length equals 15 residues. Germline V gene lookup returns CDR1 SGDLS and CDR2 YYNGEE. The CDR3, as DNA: TGTGCCAGCAGCCGAAGAATGGACGGGAAAGAGACCCAGTACTTC. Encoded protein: CASSRRMDGKETQYF.

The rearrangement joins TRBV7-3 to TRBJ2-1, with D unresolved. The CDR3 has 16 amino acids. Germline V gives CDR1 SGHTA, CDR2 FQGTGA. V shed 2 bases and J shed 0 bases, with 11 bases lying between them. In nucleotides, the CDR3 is TGTGCCAGCAGCTTACAGAGGTCCGGCTCCTACAATGAGCAGTTCTTC. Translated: CASSLQRSGSYNEQFF.

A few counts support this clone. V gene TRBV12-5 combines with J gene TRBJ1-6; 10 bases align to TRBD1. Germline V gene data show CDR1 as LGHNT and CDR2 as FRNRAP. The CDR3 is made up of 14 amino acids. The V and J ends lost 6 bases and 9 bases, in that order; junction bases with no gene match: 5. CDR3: CASGPGQGFSPLHF. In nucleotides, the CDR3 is TGTGCTAGTGGGCCGGGACAGGGGTTTTCACCCCTCCACTTT.

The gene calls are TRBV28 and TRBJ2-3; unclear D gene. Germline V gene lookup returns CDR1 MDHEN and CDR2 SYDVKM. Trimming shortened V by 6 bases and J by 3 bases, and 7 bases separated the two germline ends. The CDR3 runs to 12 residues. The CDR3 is CASSRGTDTQYF. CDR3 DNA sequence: TGTGCCAGCAGCCGAGGAACAGATACGCAGTATTTT.